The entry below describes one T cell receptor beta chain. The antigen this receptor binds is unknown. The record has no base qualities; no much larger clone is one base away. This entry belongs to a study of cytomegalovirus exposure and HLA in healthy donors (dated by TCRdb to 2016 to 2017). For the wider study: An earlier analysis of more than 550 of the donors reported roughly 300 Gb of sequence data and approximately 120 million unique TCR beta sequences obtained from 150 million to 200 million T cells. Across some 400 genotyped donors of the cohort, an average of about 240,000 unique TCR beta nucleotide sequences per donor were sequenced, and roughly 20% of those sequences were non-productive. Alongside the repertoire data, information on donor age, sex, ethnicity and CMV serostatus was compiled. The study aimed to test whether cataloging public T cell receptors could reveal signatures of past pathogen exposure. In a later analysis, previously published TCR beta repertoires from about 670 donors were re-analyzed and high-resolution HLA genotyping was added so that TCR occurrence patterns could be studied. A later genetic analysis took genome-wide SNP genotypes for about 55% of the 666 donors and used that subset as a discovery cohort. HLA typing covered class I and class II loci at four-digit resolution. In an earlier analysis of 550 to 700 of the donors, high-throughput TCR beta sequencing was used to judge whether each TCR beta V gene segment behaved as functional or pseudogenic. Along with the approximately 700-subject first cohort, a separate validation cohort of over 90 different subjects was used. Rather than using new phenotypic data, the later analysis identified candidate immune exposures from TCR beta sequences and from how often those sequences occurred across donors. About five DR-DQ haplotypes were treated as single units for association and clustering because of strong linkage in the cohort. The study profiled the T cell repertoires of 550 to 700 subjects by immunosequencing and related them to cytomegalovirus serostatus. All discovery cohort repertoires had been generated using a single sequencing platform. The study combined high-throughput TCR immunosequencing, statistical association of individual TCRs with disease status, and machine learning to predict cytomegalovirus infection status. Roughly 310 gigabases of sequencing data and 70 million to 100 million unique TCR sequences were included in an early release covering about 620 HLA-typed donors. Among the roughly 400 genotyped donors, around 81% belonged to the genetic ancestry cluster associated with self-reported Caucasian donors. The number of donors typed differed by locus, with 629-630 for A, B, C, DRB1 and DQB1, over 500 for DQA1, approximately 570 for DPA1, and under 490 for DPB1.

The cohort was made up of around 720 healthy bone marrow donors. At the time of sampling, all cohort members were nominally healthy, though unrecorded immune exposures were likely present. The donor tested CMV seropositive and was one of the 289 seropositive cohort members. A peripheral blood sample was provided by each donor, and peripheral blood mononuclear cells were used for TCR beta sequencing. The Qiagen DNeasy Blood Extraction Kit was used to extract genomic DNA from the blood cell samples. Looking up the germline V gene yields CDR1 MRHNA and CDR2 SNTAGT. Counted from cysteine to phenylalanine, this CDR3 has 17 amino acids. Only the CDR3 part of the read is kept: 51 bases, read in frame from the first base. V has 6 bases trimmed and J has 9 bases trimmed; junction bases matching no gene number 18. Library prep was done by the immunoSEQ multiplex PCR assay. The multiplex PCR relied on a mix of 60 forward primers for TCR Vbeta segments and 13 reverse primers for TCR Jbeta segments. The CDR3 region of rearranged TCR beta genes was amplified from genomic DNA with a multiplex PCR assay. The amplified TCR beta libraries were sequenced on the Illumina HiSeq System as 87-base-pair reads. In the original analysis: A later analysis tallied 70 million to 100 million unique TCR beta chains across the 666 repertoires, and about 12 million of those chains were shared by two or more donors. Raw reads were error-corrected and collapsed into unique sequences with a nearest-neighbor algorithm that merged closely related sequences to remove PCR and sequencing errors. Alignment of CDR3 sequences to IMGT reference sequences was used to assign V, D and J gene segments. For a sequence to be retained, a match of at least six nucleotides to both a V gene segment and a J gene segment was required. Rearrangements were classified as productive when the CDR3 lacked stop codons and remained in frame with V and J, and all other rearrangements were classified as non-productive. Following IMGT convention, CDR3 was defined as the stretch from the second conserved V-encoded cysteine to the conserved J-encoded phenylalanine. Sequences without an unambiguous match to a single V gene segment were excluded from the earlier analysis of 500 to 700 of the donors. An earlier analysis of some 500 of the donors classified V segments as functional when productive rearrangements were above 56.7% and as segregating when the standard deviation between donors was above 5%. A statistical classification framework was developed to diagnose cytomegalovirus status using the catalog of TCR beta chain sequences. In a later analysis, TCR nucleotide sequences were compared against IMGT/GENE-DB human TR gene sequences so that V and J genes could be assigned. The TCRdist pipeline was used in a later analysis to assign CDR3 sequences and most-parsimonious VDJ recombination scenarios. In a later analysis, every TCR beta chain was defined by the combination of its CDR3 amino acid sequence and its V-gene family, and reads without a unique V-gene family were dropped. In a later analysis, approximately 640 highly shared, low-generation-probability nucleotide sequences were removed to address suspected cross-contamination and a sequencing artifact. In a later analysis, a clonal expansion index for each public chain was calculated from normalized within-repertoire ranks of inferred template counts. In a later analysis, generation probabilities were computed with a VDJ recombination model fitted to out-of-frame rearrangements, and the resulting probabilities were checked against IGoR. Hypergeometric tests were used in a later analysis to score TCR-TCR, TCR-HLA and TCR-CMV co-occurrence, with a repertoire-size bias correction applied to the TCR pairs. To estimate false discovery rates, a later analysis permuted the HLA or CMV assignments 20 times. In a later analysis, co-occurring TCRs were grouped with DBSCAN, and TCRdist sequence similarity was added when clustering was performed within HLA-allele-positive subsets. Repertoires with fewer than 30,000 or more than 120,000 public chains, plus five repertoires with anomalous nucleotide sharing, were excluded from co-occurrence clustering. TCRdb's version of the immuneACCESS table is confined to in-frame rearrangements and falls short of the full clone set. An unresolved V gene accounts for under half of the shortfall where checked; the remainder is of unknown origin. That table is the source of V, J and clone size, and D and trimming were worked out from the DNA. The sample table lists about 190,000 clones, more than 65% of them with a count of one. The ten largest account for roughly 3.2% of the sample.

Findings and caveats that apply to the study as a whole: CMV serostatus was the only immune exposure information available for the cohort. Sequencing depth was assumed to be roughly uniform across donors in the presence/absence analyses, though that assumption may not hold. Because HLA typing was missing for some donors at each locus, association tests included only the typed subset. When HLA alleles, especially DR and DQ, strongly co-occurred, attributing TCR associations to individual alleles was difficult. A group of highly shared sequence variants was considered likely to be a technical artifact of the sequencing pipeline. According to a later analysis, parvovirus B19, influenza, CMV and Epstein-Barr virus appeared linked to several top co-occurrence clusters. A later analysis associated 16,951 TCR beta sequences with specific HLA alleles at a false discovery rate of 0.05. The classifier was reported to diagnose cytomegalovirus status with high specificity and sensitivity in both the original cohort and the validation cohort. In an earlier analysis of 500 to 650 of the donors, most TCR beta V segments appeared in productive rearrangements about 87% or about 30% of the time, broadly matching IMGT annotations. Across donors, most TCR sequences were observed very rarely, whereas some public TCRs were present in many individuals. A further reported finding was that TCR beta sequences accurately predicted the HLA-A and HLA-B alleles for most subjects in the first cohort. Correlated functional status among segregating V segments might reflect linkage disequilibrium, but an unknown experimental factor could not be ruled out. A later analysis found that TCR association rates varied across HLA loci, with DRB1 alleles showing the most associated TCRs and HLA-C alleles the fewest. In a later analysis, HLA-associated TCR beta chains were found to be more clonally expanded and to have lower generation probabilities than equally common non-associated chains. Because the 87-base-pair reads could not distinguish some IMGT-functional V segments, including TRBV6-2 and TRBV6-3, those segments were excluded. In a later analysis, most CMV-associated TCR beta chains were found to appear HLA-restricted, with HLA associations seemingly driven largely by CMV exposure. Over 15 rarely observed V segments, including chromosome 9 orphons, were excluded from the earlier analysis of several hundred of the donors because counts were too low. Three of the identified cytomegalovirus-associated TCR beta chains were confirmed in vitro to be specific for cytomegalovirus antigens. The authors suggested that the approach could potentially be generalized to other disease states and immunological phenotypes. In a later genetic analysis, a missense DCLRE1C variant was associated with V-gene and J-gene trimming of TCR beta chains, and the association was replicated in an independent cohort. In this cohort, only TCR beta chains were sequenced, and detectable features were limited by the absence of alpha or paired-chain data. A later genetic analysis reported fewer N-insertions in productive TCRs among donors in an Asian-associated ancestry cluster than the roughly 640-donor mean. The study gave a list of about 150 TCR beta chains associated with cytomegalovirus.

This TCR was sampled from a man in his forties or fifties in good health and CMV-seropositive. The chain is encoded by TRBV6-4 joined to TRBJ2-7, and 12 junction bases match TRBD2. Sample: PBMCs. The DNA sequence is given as TGTGCCAGCAGCCCCCTAGAGGTGGTCTCTAGCGGGAGGGGGCAGTACTTC. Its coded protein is CASSPLEVVSSGRGQYF.